One and the same sample provided the 15 T cell receptor beta chains below, sequenced in a study of cytomegalovirus exposure and HLA in healthy donors. Both 60 Vbeta primers and 13 Jbeta primers went into the PCR. TCRdb's copy holds only in-frame clones and misses some; the assay was immunoSEQ multiplex PCR. The data contain a few hundred thousand clones, about 75% of them singletons. The sequenced sample consisted of PBMCs. These receptors all stem from a man aged 18 to 29 in good health and CMV-seronegative.

The chain joins TRBV7-9 to TRBJ2-5; TRBD2 matches 12 bases. The length of the CDR3 is 16 residues. Germline V gene data show CDR1 as SEHNR and CDR2 as FQNEAQ (reference sequence). V was clipped by 5 bases and J by 4 bases; unmatched bases: 8. The CDR3 here is CASSPLAGGRRETQYF. CDR3 sequence (DNA): TGTGCCAGCAGCCCGCTAGCGGGAGGGAGGCGAGAGACCCAGTACTTC.

The chain joins TRBV30 to TRBJ2-7, with a possible D match to TRBD1 (6 bases). This CDR3 contains 14 residues. In germline, CDR1 is GTSNPN, CDR2 SVGIG (reference sequence). Trimming pared 1 base from V and 2 bases from J, leaving 12 bases between. CDR3 DNA: TGTGCCTGGAGTGACCGGGACACTCCCTACGAGCAGTACTTC. Its translation is CAWSDRDTPYEQYF.

This clone turned up a few times. V is TRBV21-1 and J is TRBJ2-7; TRBD1 is the table's D call, not checked against the DNA. TRBV21-1 is a listed pseudogene. CDR3 size: 19 residues. The CDR3 region has the DNA TGTGCCAGCAGCAAAGTTCTTAGAACGAGGACAGAGCTCGGCTACGAGCAGTACTTC. It translates to CASSKVLRTRTELGYEQYF.

This clone was counted between two and nine times. V is TRBV5-6 and J is TRBJ2-6; D gene uncertain. The CDR3 is 16 amino acids. Germline lookup yields CDR1 SGHDT and CDR2 YYEEEE. V gave up 0 bases and J gave up 4 bases, with 11 bases separating them. In nucleotides, the CDR3 is TGTGCCAGCAGCTTGGGCCAGGTCACGGGGGCCAACGTCCTGACTTTC. Its protein product is CASSLGQVTGANVLTF.

This chain joins TRBV7-9 and TRBJ2-3, with 12 bases aligning to TRBD2. The CDR3 has 19 residues. Germline V gene data show CDR1 as SEHNR and CDR2 as FQNEAQ (reference sequence). V gave up 1 base and J gave up 0 bases; unmatched junction bases: 8. For the CDR3, the DNA is TGTGCCAGCAGCTTAGTTCTAGCGGGGGGGATTCTCAGCACAGATACGCAGTATTTT. Encoded protein: CASSLVLAGGILSTDTQYF.

Regarding this clone: Germline and junction disagree at one end, which may indicate a read error. The chain couples TRBV7-9 to TRBJ1-1; 8 bases are shared with TRBD1. Germline values: CDR1 SEHNR, CDR2 FQNEAQ (reference sequence). The CDR3 length is 16 residues. The DNA for the CDR3 is TGTTCCAGCAGCTCGAAACAGGGGGGCCCGAACACTGAAGCTTTCTTT. Amino acids: CSSSSKQGGPNTEAFF.

The chain is built from TRBV13 and TRBJ2-5; TRBD2 matches 10 bases. This CDR3 has 17 residues. Per germline, CDR1 PRHDT and CDR2 FYEKMQ (reference sequence). Losses at the gene ends were 0 bases for V and 4 bases for J; bases not matched to a gene: 8. For the CDR3, the DNA is TGTGCCAGCAGCTTAGGCTTTAGCGGGGGGTCAGGAGAGACCCAGTACTTC. As protein: CASSLGFSGGSGETQYF.

The chain carries TRBV25-1 and TRBJ2-7; 8 nucleotides line up with TRBD1. Per germline, CDR1 MGHDK and CDR2 SYGVNS. This CDR3 is 13 amino acids long. V was clipped by 6 bases and J by 4 bases; unmatched bases: 5. CDR3 nucleotide sequence: TGTGCCAGCAGCCGGACAGGGATGTACGAGCAGTACTTC. This encodes CASSRTGMYEQYF.

This clone was observed a single time. The V call is TRBV7-2, the J call TRBJ1-2; the match to TRBD1 covers 10 bases. V trimming: 3 bases; J trimming: 0 bases; junction bases outside the gene matches: 1. The germline gives CDR1 SGHTA, CDR2 FQGNSA. The CDR3 runs to 15 residues. The CDR3 region has the DNA TGTGCCAGCAGCTTCGGACAGGGGGCTAACTATGGCTACACCTTC. This sequence encodes CASSFGQGANYGYTF.

This chain uses TRBV7-9 with TRBJ2-7; 9 bases align to TRBD1. The germline gives CDR1 SEHNR, CDR2 FQNEAQ (reference sequence). Trimming removed 4 bases from V and 5 bases from J; junction bases left unmatched: 12. The CDR3 length is 16 residues. CDR3: CASSSSQGARFHEQYF. CDR3 nucleotides: TGTGCCAGCAGCTCCTCACAGGGGGCGCGTTTCCACGAGCAGTACTTC.

This chain uses TRBV2 with TRBJ1-6; TRBD1 might be the D (6 bases). V gave up 6 bases and J gave up 6 bases, with 6 bases separating them. The CDR3 loop spans 12 amino acids. Germline-derived CDR1 and CDR2 are SNHLY and FYNNEI. CDR3 nucleotides: TGTGCCAGCAGGGACAGTAATTCACCCCTCCACTTT. Amino acid sequence: CASRDSNSPLHF.

The V gene is TRBV5-6, the J gene TRBJ1-4, with 11 bases fitting TRBD1. Germline assignment: CDR1 SGHDT and CDR2 YYEEEE. This CDR3 has 15 amino acids. After removal of 1 base from V and 7 bases from J, the junction contained 3 bases not matched to a gene. The CDR3 region has the DNA TGTGCCAGCAGCTTGATCGGGACAGGGGGTGAAAAACTGTTTTTT. Translating it yields CASSLIGTGGEKLFF.

This chain joins TRBV7-3 and TRBJ2-7; 7 bases match TRBD1. The V segment lost 5 bases and the J segment 2 bases; nucleotides outside the gene matches: 9. The CDR3 length is 15 residues. Germline V gene sequence: CDR1 SGHTA, CDR2 FQGTGA. The CDR3, as DNA: TGTGCCAGCAGCCCCGGGGACAGCAGAACCTACGAGCAGTACTTC. Residues: CASSPGDSRTYEQYF.

The genes are TRBV7-8 and TRBJ1-1, with no clear D. CDR1 and CDR2 from the germline V gene are SGHVS and FQNEAQ. V was cut by 5 bases and J by 3 bases, with 19 bases left in between. This CDR3 is 16 amino acids long. For the CDR3, the DNA is TGTGCCAGCAGCGCCGCGGGAGCGAAGGGTTACACTGAAGCTTTCTTT. Protein: CASSAAGAKGYTEAFF.

The chain is built from TRBV28 and TRBJ1-3; TRBD1 matches at 8 bases. Per germline, CDR1 MDHEN and CDR2 SYDVKM. J lost 3 bases, V lost 5 bases, and 6 bases had no gene match. The CDR3 is 15 amino acids. The CDR3 protein is CASSDSGTGGNTIYF. Here the CDR3 DNA reads TGTGCCAGCAGTGACTCCGGGACAGGTGGAAACACCATATATTTT.